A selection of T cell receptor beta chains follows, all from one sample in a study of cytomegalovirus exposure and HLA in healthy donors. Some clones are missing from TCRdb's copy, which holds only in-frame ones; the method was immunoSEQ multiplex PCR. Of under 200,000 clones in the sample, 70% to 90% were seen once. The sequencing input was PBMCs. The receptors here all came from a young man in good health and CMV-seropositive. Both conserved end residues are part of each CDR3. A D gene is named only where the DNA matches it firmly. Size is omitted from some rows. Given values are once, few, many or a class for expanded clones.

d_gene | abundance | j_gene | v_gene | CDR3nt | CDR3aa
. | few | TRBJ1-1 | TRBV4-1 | TGCGCCAGCAGCCAGGCTGGACAGTACCGGGGAGCTTTCTTT | CASSQAGQYRGAFF
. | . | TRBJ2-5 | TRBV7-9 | TGTTCCAGCAGCTTACTGGCAGGCCCTAGCGAGACCCAGTACTTC | CSSSLLAGPSETQYF
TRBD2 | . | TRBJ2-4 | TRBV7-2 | TGTGCCAGCAGCCCCCGGGGGGGCCTCCCCATTCAGTACTTC | CASSPRGGLPIQYF
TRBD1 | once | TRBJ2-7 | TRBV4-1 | TGCGCCAGCAGCCAAGTTTGGACAGGGGGATTGTCCTACGAGCAGTACTTC | CASSQVWTGGLSYEQYF
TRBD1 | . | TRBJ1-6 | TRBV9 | TGTGCCAGCAGCGGCGGACAGGGGAGTAATTCACCCCTCCACTTT | CASSGGQGSNSPLHF
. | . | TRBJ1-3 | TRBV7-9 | TGTGCCAGCACTCCGAGGCAGGGGAACTATGGAAACACCATATATTTT | CASTPRQGNYGNTIYF
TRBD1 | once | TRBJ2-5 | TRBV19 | TGTGCCAGTAGTAAACGGACAGGCGGTCAAGAGACCCAGTACTTC | CASSKRTGGQETQYF
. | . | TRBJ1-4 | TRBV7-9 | TGTGCCAGCAGCTTAGCACAGGTTAATGAAAAACTGTTTTTT | CASSLAQVNEKLFF
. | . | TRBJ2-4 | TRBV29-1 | TGCAGCGTTGAAGTCGAACATGGAGCCAAAAACATTCAGTACTTC | CSVEVEHGAKNIQYF
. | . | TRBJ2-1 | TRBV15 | TGTGCCACCAGCGCGGAACTACGGGGGGCCGACAATGAGCAGTTCTTC | CATSAELRGADNEQFF
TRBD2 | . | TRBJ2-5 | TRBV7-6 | TGTGCCAGCAGCTTGCAGTTGGGGGGGGGAGAGACCCAGTACTTC | CASSLQLGGGETQYF
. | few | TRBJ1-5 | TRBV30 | TGTGCCTGGAGTTCGGGACACAATAAGCAGCCCCAGCATTTT | CAWSSGHNKQPQHF
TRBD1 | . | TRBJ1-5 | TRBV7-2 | TGTGCCAGCAGCTTGGACAGGGTTCAGCCCCAGCATTTT | CASSLDRVQPQHF
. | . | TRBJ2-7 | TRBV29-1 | TGCAGCGTTGAAAAGGAGAGCTCCTACGAGCAGTACTTC | CSVEKESSYEQYF
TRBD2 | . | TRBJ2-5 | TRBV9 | TGTGCCAGCAGCCCCAGAGGGACTAGCGGGGCGAGAGAGACCCAGTACTTC | CASSPRGTSGARETQYF
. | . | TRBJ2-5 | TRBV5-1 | TGCGCCAGCAGCTTGGGGGGGGTCCAAGAGACCCAGTACTTC | CASSLGGVQETQYF
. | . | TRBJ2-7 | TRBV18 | TGTGCCAGCTCACCCGACAGCTACGAGCAGTACTTC | CASSPDSYEQYF
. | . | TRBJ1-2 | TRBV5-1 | TGCGCCAGCAGCGCCACAGGGAACTATGGCTACACCTTC | CASSATGNYGYTF
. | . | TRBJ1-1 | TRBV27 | TGTGCCAGCAGTTCTCTTGCAGGGAACACTGAAGCTTTCTTT | CASSSLAGNTEAFF
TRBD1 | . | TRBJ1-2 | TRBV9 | TGTGCCAGCAGCGTAGGAGGGCGACAGGGCTATGGCTACACCTTC | CASSVGGRQGYGYTF
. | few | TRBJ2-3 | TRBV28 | TGTGCCAGCAGTTTAGAAGAGGCGGCCGCGTTTGCAGATACGCAGTATTTT | CASSLEEAAAFADTQYF
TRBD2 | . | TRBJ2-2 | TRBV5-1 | TGCGCCAGCAGCGTCGTAGCGGGGGGGCCTGTCGGGGAGCTGTTTTTT | CASSVVAGGPVGELFF
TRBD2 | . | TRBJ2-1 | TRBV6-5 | TGTGCCACCAAAAACGCGGGAGGGTCCTACAATGAGCAGTTCTTC | CATKNAGGSYNEQFF
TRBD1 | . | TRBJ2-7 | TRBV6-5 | TGTGCCAGTTCCGGGACAGCTTCCTACGAGCAGTACTTC | CASSGTASYEQYF
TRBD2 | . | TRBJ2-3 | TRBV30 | TGTGCCTGGAGTGTAACGGGGGGGGCCACAGATACGCAGTATTTT | CAWSVTGGATDTQYF
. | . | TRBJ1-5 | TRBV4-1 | TGCGCCAGCAGCCAAGAGGGACAAGATCATCAGCCCCAGCATTTT | CASSQEGQDHQPQHF
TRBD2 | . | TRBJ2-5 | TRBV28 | TGTGCCAGCAGTTTACCAGGACTAGCGGGGAACCAAGAGACCCAGTACTTC | CASSLPGLAGNQETQYF
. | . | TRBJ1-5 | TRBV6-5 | TGTGCCAGCAGTTACGGAATAGCCTGGCCCCAGCATTTT | CASSYGIAWPQHF
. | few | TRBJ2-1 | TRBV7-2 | TGTGCCAGCAGCTTAGAGGAGGGGCTACTAAAAGGGTACAATGAGCAGTTCTTC | CASSLEEGLLKGYNEQFF
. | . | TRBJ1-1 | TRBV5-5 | TGTGCCAGCAGCTTGCCTCGTATTGGCCCGAACACTGAAGCTTTCTTT | CASSLPRIGPNTEAFF
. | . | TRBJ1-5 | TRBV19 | TGTGCCAGTAACTATGGTAAGGGAGTACAGCCCCAGCATTTT | CASNYGKGVQPQHF
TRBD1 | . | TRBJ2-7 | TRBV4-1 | TGCGCCAGCAGCCAAGCAGGGGGCCTACCCTCCTACGAGCAGTACTTC | CASSQAGGLPSYEQYF
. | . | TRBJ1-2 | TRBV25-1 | TGTGCCAGCAGTGACCCGCCGGACTATGGCTACACCTTC | CASSDPPDYGYTF
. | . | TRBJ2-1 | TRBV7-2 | TGTGCCAGCCGGGGACTCCGTGTGCAGTTCTTC | CASRGLRVQFF
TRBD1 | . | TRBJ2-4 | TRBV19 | TGTGCCAGTACTCGGGACAGGATTCAGTACTTC | CASTRDRIQYF
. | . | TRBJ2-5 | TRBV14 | TGTGCCAGCAGCTTACAAGAGACCCAGTACTTC | CASSLQETQYF
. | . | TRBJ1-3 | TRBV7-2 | TGTGCCAGCAGCCTGGGAGGCGCAGGGAGGATAGGAGGAAACACCATATATTTT | CASSLGGAGRIGGNTIYF
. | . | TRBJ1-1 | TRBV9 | TGTGCCAGCAGCGTAATCGGGTTTGGAGAGATGAACACTGAAGCTTTCTTT | CASSVIGFGEMNTEAFF
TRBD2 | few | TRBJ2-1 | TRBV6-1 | TGTGCCAGCAGTGAAGGTCTAGCGGGGGGGCCTGTGCAGTTCTTC | CASSEGLAGGPVQFF
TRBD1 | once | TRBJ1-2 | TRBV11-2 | TGTGCCAGCAGCCCCGAACGGACAGGGACCTACACCTTC | CASSPERTGTYTF
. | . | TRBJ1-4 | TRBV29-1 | TGCAGCGGGAAACAGGGAACGTATGAAAAACTGTTTTTT | CSGKQGTYEKLFF
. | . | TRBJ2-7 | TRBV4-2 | TGTGCCAGCAGCCAAGGCCAAGGACAAGCCTACGAGCAGTACTTC | CASSQGQGQAYEQYF
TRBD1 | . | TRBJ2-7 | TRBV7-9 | TGTGCCAGCAGCTTAGGGCCACAGGGGGTGTCCTACGAGCAGTACTTC | CASSLGPQGVSYEQYF
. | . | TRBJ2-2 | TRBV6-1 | TGTGCCAGCAGTGTCCCGGGACATCTCACCGGGGAGCTGTTTTTT | CASSVPGHLTGELFF
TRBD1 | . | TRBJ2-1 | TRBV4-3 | TGCGCCAGCAGCCAGAGACAGGGGGTATTGAATGAGCAGTTCTTC | CASSQRQGVLNEQFF
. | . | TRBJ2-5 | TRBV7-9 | TGTGCCACCTTGCAAGAGACCCAGTACTTC | CATLQETQYF
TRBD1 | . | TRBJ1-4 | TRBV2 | TGTGCCAGCAGCAAACAGGGGGCAAGGGTTTTCGATGAAAAACTGTTTTTT | CASSKQGARVFDEKLFF
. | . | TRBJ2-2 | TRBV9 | TGTGCCAGCAGCGCCCACGTCAATAGCGCGAACACCGGGGAGCTGTTTTTT | CASSAHVNSANTGELFF
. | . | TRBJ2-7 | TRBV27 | TGTGCCAGTTCCGGGGGCGGAGGGGGCGGGTACGAGCAGTACTTC | CASSGGGGGGYEQYF
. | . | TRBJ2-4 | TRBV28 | TGTGCCAGCAGCTTACTCCAGGGGAGCCAAAACATTCAGTACTTC | CASSLLQGSQNIQYF
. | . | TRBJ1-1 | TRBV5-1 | TGCGCCAGCAGCGCAACCGGGGGAGGCGCTGAAGCTTTCTTT | CASSATGGGAEAFF
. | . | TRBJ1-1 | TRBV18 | TGTGCCAGCTCCTTCGGTCCAACTGAAGCTTTCTTT | CASSFGPTEAFF
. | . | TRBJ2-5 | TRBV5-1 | TGCGCCAGCAGCTTATTGGAGGAGACCCAGTACTTC | CASSLLEETQYF
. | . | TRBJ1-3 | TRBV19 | TGTGCCAGTAGTATATTAGCTGCTGGAAACACCATATATTTT | CASSILAAGNTIYF
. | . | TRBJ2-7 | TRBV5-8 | TGTGCCAGCAGCCTCCTATACTACGAGCAGTACTTC | CASSLLYYEQYF
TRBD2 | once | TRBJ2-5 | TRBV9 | TGTGCCAGCAGCGCTAGCGGGGGGTTGGAGACCCAGTACTTC | CASSASGGLETQYF
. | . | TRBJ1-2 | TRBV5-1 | TGCGCCAGCAGCCCCCCAGGGCTGGGAGGCTATGGCTACACCTTC | CASSPPGLGGYGYTF
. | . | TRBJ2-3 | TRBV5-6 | TGTGCCAGCAGCATAGGGGTCGATTTAGCACAAGATACGCAGTATTTT | CASSIGVDLAQDTQYF
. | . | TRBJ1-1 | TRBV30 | TGTGCCTGGAGGTGGCGGATTGAAGCTTTCTTT | CAWRWRIEAFF
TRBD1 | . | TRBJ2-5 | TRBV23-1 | TGCGCCAGCAGTCATATTAGGACAGGGGTTTTAGAAGAGACCCAGTACTTC | CASSHIRTGVLEETQYF